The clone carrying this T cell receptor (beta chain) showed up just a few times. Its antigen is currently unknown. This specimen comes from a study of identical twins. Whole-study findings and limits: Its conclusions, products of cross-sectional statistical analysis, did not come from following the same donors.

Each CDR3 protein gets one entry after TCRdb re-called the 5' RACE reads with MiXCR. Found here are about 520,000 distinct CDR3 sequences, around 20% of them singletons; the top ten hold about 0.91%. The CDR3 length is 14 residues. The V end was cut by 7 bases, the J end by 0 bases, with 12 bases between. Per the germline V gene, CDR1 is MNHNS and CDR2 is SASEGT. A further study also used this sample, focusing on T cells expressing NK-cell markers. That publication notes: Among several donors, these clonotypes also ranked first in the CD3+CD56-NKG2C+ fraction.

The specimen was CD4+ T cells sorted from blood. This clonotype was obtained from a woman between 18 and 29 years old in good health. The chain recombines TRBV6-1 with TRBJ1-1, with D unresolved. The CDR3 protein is CASMGSNLNTEAFF. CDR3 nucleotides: TGTGCCAGCATGGGCAGCAATTTGAACACTGAAGCTTTCTTT.